This T cell receptor beta chain was found in a study of blood T cell repertoires in COVID-19 (dated by TCRdb to 2020 to 2022). Regarding the study in general: Samples from collaborators originated in the United States, Italy and Spain and spanned both the acute and convalescent phases of COVID-19. Sample metadata almost always included a de-identified subject ID, COVID-19 status, age in years and sex. The repertoires were made available in a free public database intended to serve as a resource for research on the immune response to SARS-CoV-2. The prospective study material was composed of cDNA or gDNA derived from T cells, B-cell-depleted T cells, or PBMCs. Deeply sampled blood TCRbeta repertoires from subjects exposed to, actively infected with, or recovered from COVID-19 were included in the dataset. The samples were drawn from the first 160 participants of the ongoing ImmuneRACE study and from more than 1,000 subjects provided by 6 global collaborators. Where available, HLA class I and class II types were taken from metadata supplied by the sample provider and were not determined by assay-based typing.

Enrolling through a virtual design, the prospective study's participants ranged in age from roughly 18 to 95 years and lived across some 23 United States geographic areas. Cohort assignment in the prospective study relied on participant-reported clinical history from a screening survey and a study questionnaire. In the prospective study, whole blood, serum and a nasopharyngeal or oropharyngeal swab were collected from each participant by mobile phlebotomists. Participants in the prospective study had the option to provide additional blood draws and questionnaires over a roughly 2-month period. Before DNA extraction, prospective study blood samples were shipped either frozen or at room temperature. The germline V gene (reference sequence) gives CDR1 as MNHNY and CDR2 as SVGAGI. The CDR3 numbers 15 residues from cysteine through phenylalanine. Only CDR3 DNA is held: 45 bases, read in frame from base 1. Relative to germline, V is missing 7 bases and J is missing 0 bases, with 5 bases of the junction outside any gene match.

TCRbeta CDR3 regions were amplified from genomic DNA by means of the immunoSEQ Assay, a bias-controlled multiplex PCR. As for how the authors treated the data: The number of nucleated cells in each sample was estimated from the amplification of reference gene primers within the assay. Sequence reads were collapsed and filtered to measure the absolute abundance of every unique TCRbeta CDR3 rearrangement. For each sample, productive Simpson clonality was calculated as the square root of Simpson's diversity index over productive rearrangements. Held by TCRdb, this immuneACCESS table contains in-frame sequences only and omits some clones. Under half of the omission traces to an unresolved V gene where checked; the cause of the rest is unknown. The V and J calls and the clone size are those of that table, but D and trimming were determined from the DNA. The sample contains some 220,000 clones, approximately 92% of them found a single time. The ten largest make up around 3.2% of the sample.

Concerning this clone: No antigen is known for it. Qualities for individual bases were not recorded, and no much larger clone is one base off.

The full study reports these points: The amount of clinical and demographic metadata varied by source and participant and was provided uncurated.

Sequencing was performed on PBMCs or T cells enriched from blood (not recorded which). The source of this sequence is a woman under 30 in a cohort exposed to, infected with or recovered from COVID-19 (not recorded which). The V gene is TRBV6-6 and the J gene is TRBJ1-5; 8 bases in the middle match TRBD1. The CDR3 region: CASNRQGSSNQPQHF. The sequenced DNA: TGTGCCAGCAACCGACAGGGGTCTAGCAATCAGCCCCAGCATTTT.